This note documents a single T cell receptor beta chain sequence. These data come from a study of radiotherapy plus CTLA-4 blockade in lung cancer. The CDR3 is made up of 15 amino acids. Germline lookup yields CDR1 PRHDT and CDR2 FYEKMQ (reference sequence). Trimming took off 4 bases at V and 6 bases at J, with 15 bases between the two ends. Only in-frame clones appear in the TCRdb table, and some are missing; sequencing was by immunoSEQ multiplex PCR. The sample shows 75,000 to 100,000 clones, about 86% of them seen only once. The chain links TRBV13 to TRBJ2-2; no clear D. This TCR was recovered from a human donor with non-small cell lung cancer that progressed on radiotherapy plus ipilimumab. The sample in question was peripheral blood, obtained from a patient treated with radiotherapy plus ipilimumab. The CDR3 DNA follows: TGTGCCAGCAGCTCCCGCTTAAGTTTTGCCGGGGAGCTGTTTTTT. Its translation: CASSSRLSFAGELFF.